The entry that follows covers one TCR beta chain sequence. Its antigen is unknown. In germline, CDR1 is LNHNV, CDR2 YYDKDF (reference sequence). J gave up 9 bases and V 5 bases, and 13 bases lay outside the gene matches. The CDR3 spans 15 residues. This record comes from a study of CD8 T cells in ankylosing spondylitis. Study-level findings and limits: Peripheral blood samples showed relatively rare disease-linked clones, and these clones were CD8+. The clones that were linked to disease were reported to be significantly enriched in matched synovial fluid samples from ankylosing spondylitis patients. In reactive arthritis synovial fluid and blood, some motif variants had been reported before. Among TCR beta sequences, a motif of several highly homologous variants appeared characteristic of ankylosing spondylitis blood.

Quantitative 5'-RACE with molecular barcodes was used to make the TCR beta libraries. MiXCR was run by TCRdb on the 5' RACE reads, yielding one entry per CDR3 protein. The sample holds 500,000 to 650,000 distinct CDR3 sequences; less than 6% are singletons and the top ten take under 4.5%. Sequencing was done on a sample of blood, either unsorted or a sorted T cell fraction (not recorded which). This clonotype was obtained from a male donor with ankylosing spondylitis. The rearrangement links TRBV15 to TRBJ2-1; 7 bases are a match to TRBD2. The CDR3: CATSPSGASGSEQFF. As DNA, the CDR3 is TGTGCCACCAGCCCCAGCGGGGCCTCTGGAAGTGAGCAGTTCTTC. The complete variable domain, with remaining parts taken from reference TRBV15 and TRBJ2-1, reads DAMVIQNPRYQVTQFGKPVTLSCSQTLNHNVMYWYQQKSSQAPKLLFHYYDKDFNNEADTPDNFQSRRPNTSFCFLDIRSPGLGDTAMYLCATSPSGASGSEQFFGPGTRLTVL.